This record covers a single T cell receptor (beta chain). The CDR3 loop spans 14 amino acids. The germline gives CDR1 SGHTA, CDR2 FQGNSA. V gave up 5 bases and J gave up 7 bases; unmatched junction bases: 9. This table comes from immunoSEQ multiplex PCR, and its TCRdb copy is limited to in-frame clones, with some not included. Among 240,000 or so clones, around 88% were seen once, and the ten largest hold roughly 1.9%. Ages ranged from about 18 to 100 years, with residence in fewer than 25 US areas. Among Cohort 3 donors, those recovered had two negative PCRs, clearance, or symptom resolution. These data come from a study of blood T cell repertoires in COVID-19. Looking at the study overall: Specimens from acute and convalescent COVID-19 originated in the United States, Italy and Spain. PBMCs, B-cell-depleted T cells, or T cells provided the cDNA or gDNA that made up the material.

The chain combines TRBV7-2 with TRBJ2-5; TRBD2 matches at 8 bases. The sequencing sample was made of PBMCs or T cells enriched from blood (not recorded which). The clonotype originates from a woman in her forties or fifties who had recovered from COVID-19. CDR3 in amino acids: CASSIGTRKGTQYF. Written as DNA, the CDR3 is TGTGCCAGCAGCATCGGGACTAGGAAGGGGACCCAGTACTTC.